Described below is a single TCR beta chain sequence and its context. Its antigen target is currently unknown. The record has no base qualities; no much larger clone is one base away. Samples from volunteer blood donors who had recovered from COVID-19 were contributed by a second Seattle source. Each collaborating institution followed its own protocols to collect whole blood in K2EDTA tubes. For TCRbeta analysis, collaborators shipped samples as frozen whole blood, isolated PBMCs, or DNA extracted from either of those sample types. CDR1 and CDR2, looked up from the germline V gene (reference sequence), are MNHNY and SVGAGI. From its cysteine to its phenylalanine, the CDR3 spans 14 amino acids. The entry retains the CDR3 DNA only, 42 bases that are in frame from base 1. V is reduced by 2 bases and J by 7 bases, leaving a spacing of 14 bases between them. TCRbeta CDR3 regions were amplified from genomic DNA by means of the immunoSEQ Assay, a bias-controlled multiplex PCR. The authors processed their data as follows. The number of nucleated cells in each sample was estimated by amplification of reference gene primers within the assay. Sequence reads were collapsed and filtered to measure the absolute abundance of every unique TCRbeta CDR3 rearrangement. For each sample, productive Simpson clonality was calculated as the square root of Simpson's diversity index across productive rearrangements. The immuneACCESS repertoire file appears here via TCRdb, limited to in-frame rearrangements. These files lack a portion of the clones; in checked studies, under half of the deficit traces to unresolved V genes, and the cause of the others is not known. The V and J calls and clone size are taken from that table; D and trimming were inferred from the DNA. For this sample there are around 230,000 clones; approximately 90% appear just once. The top ten clones comprise approximately 7.5% of the sample.

This record comes from a study of blood T cell repertoires in COVID-19 (dated by TCRdb to 2018 to 2021). Context from the whole study: Samples covering the acute and convalescent phases of COVID-19 were provided by collaborators in the United States, Italy and Spain. HLA class I and class II types, where available, came from metadata supplied by the sample provider rather than from assay-based typing. The dataset comprised deeply sampled blood TCRbeta repertoires from subjects exposed to, actively infected with, or recovered from COVID-19. Sample metadata almost always included a de-identified subject ID, COVID-19 status, age in years and sex. The repertoires were released in a freely available public database intended as a resource for research on the immune response to SARS-CoV-2. The samples were drawn from two sources: the first 160 participants of the ongoing ImmuneRACE study, and 1,254 subjects contributed by 6 global collaborators. The material from the prospective study consisted of cDNA or gDNA derived from T cells, B-cell-depleted T cells, or PBMCs.

The full study reports these points: How much clinical and demographic metadata was included differed by source and by participant, and the metadata was provided uncurated.

This receptor was obtained from a man in his sixties who had recovered from COVID-19. The sequencing input was peripheral blood. The rearranged segments are TRBV6-6 and TRBJ1-1, with no D gene named confidently. Here the CDR3 is given as CASSYLDGRVEAFF. The sequence in DNA is TGTGCCAGCAGTTACCTGGATGGGAGAGTTGAAGCTTTCTTT.